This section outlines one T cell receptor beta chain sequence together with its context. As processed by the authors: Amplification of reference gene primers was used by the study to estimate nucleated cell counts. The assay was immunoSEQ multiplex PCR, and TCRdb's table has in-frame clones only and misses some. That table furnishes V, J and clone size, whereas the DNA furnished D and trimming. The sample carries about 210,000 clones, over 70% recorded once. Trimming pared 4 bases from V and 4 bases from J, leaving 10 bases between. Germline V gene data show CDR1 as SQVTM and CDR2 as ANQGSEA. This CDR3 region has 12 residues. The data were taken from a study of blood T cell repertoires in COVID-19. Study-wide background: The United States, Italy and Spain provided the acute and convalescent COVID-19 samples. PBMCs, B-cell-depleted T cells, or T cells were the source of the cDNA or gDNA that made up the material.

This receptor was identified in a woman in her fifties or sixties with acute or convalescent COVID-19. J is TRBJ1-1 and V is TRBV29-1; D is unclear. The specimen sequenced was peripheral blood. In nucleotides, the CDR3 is TGCAGCGTTGGAGCGGCGGGCACTGAAGCTTTCTTT. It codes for CSVGAAGTEAFF.